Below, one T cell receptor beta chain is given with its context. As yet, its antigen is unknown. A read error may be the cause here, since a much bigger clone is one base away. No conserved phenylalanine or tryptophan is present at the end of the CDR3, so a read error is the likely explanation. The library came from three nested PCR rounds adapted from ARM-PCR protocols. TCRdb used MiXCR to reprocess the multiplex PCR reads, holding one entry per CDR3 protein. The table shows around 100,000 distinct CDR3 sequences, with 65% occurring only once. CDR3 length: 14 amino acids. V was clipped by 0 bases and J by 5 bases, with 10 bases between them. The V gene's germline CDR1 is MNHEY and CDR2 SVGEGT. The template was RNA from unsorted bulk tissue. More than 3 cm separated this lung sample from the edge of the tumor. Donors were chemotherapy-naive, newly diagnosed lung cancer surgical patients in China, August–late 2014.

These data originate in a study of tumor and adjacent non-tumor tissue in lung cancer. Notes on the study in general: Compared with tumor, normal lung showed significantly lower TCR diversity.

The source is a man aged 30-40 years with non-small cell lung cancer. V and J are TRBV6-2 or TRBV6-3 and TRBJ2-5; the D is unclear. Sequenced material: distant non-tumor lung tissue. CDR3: CASSYSGSLETQYS. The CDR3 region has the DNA TGTGCCAGCAGTTACTCAGGGTCGTTGGAGACCCAGTACTCC.